Presented here are 20 T cell receptor beta chains from one specimen sequenced in a study of Ad26.COV2.S vaccination and SARS-CoV-2 variants. As to treatment: approximately 18 received Ad26.COV2.S at low or high dose, single or two shots; 5 received placebo; per-sample allocation not given. Sampling was done on day 63 after the first vaccine or placebo injection. This table comes from immunoSEQ multiplex PCR, and its TCRdb copy is limited to in-frame clones, with some not included. Found here are more than 400,000 clones, about 90% of them singletons; the top ten hold around 4.5%. Sequencing was performed on peripheral blood, taken in a trial of Ad26.COV2.S vaccine versus placebo. The receptors come from a person aged 18-60 years who received the Ad26.COV2.S COVID-19 vaccine or a placebo.

This clone appeared a few times. The genes are TRBV5-1 and TRBJ1-1; D is undetermined. The CDR3 has 13 amino acids. The germline CDR1 and CDR2 sequences are SGHRS and YFSETQ. Trimming pared 0 bases from V and 3 bases from J, leaving 6 bases between. The CDR3 coding sequence is TGCGCCAGCAGCTTGGGTTCGTACACTGAAGCTTTCTTT. Its protein product is CASSLGSYTEAFF.

The chain carries TRBV3-1 (or the pseudogene TRBV3-2) and TRBJ2-1, with D possibly called TRBD1 or TRBD2 (5 bases each). With 4 bases removed from V and 5 bases from J, the gap between germline ends came to 15 bases. Germline CDR1 and CDR2: LGHDT and YNNKEL (reference sequence). The CDR3 contains 15 residues. Here the CDR3 reads CASSRDQTDNNEQFF. CDR3 nucleotides: TGTGCCAGCAGCCGGGACCAGACAGATAACAATGAGCAGTTCTTC.

This rearrangement joins TRBV5-1 to TRBJ2-7; 12 positions match TRBD1. The CDR3 contains 16 residues. Germline CDR1 reads SGHRS; CDR2 reads YFSETQ. Trimming took 5 bases from V and 6 from J; bases not matched to a gene: 12. The CDR3, as DNA: TGCGCCAGCAGTCTAATAACCGGGACAGGGGGCGCCGAGCAGTACTTC. It is translated as CASSLITGTGGAEQYF.

The genes are TRBV27 and TRBJ2-7; D might be TRBD1 (5 bases). This CDR3 is built from 16 residues. CDR1 MNHEY and CDR2 SMNVEV come from the germline V gene (reference sequence). The V gene lost 3 bases and the J gene lost 2 bases, with 17 bases spanning the gap. The CDR3 bases are TGTGCCAGCAGTTTTTCGACAGAGACAATACCCTACGAGCAGTACTTC. The encoded protein is CASSFSTETIPYEQYF.

The genes are TRBV3-1 (or the pseudogene TRBV3-2) and TRBJ2-3, with no clear D. Trimming shortened V by 5 bases and J by 6 bases, and 9 bases separated the two germline ends. The CDR3 spans 12 residues. CDR1 is LGHDT, CDR2 YNNKEL, per germline (reference sequence). The CDR3 coding sequence is TGTGCCAGCAGCAGCACGACTGATACGCAGTATTTT. It translates to CASSSTTDTQYF.

V gene TRBV27 combines with J gene TRBJ1-3, with no clear D. The V gene's germline CDR1 is MNHEY and CDR2 SMNVEV (reference sequence). V lost 4 bases and J lost 1, with 14 bases in between. The CDR3 consists of 16 residues. The CDR3: CASSSARGLSGNTIYF. The CDR3 DNA follows: TGTGCCAGCAGTTCAGCCCGGGGTTTGTCTGGAAACACCATATATTTT.

The genes are TRBV30 and TRBJ1-1; D unresolved. Germline values: CDR1 GTSNPN, CDR2 SVGIG (reference sequence). Trimming stripped 7 bases from V and 1 base from J, with 13 bases between. The CDR3 has 13 residues. The CDR3 nucleotides read TGTGCCTTGAACCAAAGGGAGAACACTGAAGCTTTCTTT. Protein product: CALNQRENTEAFF.

V usage is TRBV29-1 and J usage is TRBJ2-7; TRBD2 matches at 8 bases. Germline V gene data show CDR1 as SQVTM and CDR2 as ANQGSEA. The CDR3 is 15 amino acids. Trimming removed 7 bases from V and 3 bases from J; junction bases left unmatched: 14. In DNA form, the CDR3 reads TGCAGCGCCGCCGCACCTAGCGGGCTGCACTACGAGCAGTACTTC. It specifies CSAAAPSGLHYEQYF.

The chain uses TRBV28 and TRBJ2-1; D possibly uses TRBD1 or TRBD2 (5 bases each). Germline values: CDR1 MDHEN, CDR2 SYDVKM. Between the trimmed V and J ends, which lost 8 bases and 4 bases, there was a span of 21 bases. The CDR3 spans 16 residues. The DNA of the CDR3 is TGTGCCAGCGCCCTTTCGGGGCCAGGGCATTACAATGAGCAGTTCTTC. It specifies CASALSGPGHYNEQFF.

The chain employs TRBV4-2 and TRBJ1-2, with D possibly being TRBD1 (5 bases). Germline CDR1 LGHNA, CDR2 YNFKEQ. This CDR3 spans 13 amino acids. Trimming took off 3 bases at V and 5 bases at J, with 10 bases between the two ends. In nucleotides, the CDR3 is TGTGCCAGCAGCCAGAGGGACGGTTATGGCTACACCTTC. Translated: CASSQRDGYGYTF.

This rearrangement joins TRBV5-1 to TRBJ1-2; 9 nucleotides match TRBD1. CDR1 is SGHRS and CDR2 is YFSETQ in the germline V gene. The ends lost 1 base at V and 0 bases at J; junction bases unmatched: 4. There are 16 residues in the CDR3. CDR3 sequence (DNA): TGCGCCAGCAGCTTGCTGGGACAGGGATCTAACTATGGCTACACCTTC. Encoded protein: CASSLLGQGSNYGYTF.

This sequence joins TRBV7-8 and TRBJ2-1; 9 bases are shared with TRBD2. Germline V CDR1 and CDR2: SGHVS, FQNEAQ. After removal of 6 bases from V and 6 bases from J, the junction contained 12 bases not matched to a gene. This CDR3 contains 16 residues. In nucleotides, the CDR3 is TGTGCCAGCAGTTACCTTAGCGGGAGTCCCACCAATGAGCAGTTCTTC. Translating gives CASSYLSGSPTNEQFF.

V gene TRBV2 combines with J gene TRBJ2-5; no firm D call. Trimming pared 4 bases from V and 5 bases from J, leaving 14 bases between. The CDR3 totals 14 residues. Germline V gene sequence: CDR1 SNHLY, CDR2 FYNNEI. CDR3 sequence (DNA): TGTGCCAGCAGTGTTGAGGAAATCGGGGAGACCCAGTACTTC. Protein product: CASSVEEIGETQYF.

The rearrangement joins TRBV6-2 or TRBV6-3 to TRBJ1-6, with unresolved D. Deletions cut 2 bases from V and 4 bases from J, with 12 bases between. The CDR3 spans 16 residues. From germline, CDR1 is MNHEY and CDR2 SVGEGT. The CDR3 bases are TGTGCCAGCAGTTACGGAAGTGTTGCTTATAATTCACCCCTCCACTTT. This translates into CASSYGSVAYNSPLHF.

The chain recombines TRBV30 with TRBJ1-5; tentatively, D is TRBD1 (6 bases). V gave up 3 bases and J gave up 7 bases, with 13 bases separating them. CDR1 and CDR2 (germline): GTSNPN, SVGIG (reference sequence). There are 13 residues in the CDR3. CDR3 nucleotide sequence: TGTGCCTGGAGCTCTCTGGACAGACAGCCCCAGCATTTT. Its translation is CAWSSLDRQPQHF.

This clone showed up just once. The rearrangement links TRBV5-1 to TRBJ1-2; TRBD1 is a possible D gene (6 bases). CDR3 length: 14 residues. The V end was cut by 1 base, the J end by 6 bases, with 13 bases between. Germline assignment: CDR1 SGHRS and CDR2 YFSETQ. This chain's CDR3 is CASSLLQGGHGYTF. The CDR3 nucleotides read TGCGCCAGCAGCTTGTTACAGGGTGGCCATGGCTACACCTTC.

The chain couples TRBV7-8 to TRBJ1-6, with TRBD1 matching 8 bases. Trimming took 5 bases from V and 5 from J; bases not matched to a gene: 5. The CDR3 is made up of 15 amino acids. The V gene's germline CDR1 is SGHVS and CDR2 FQNEAQ. The CDR3 loop reads CASSRDRGNNSPLHF. The DNA for the CDR3 is TGTGCCAGCAGCCGAGACAGGGGAAATAATTCACCCCTCCACTTT.

The CDR3 region is CASSSTRGGELFF. For the CDR3, the DNA is TGTGCCAGCAGCTCCACCAGGGGCGGGGAGCTGTTTTTT. The chain employs TRBV11-3 and TRBJ2-2; D is possibly TRBD1 (6 bases). CDR1 and CDR2 (germline): SGHNT, YENEEA. V shed 4 bases and J shed 7 bases, with 10 bases lying between them. This CDR3 comprises 13 residues. The entire variable domain, with the rest obtained from reference TRBV11-3 and TRBJ2-2, is as follows: EAGVVQSPRYKIIEKKQPVAFWCNPISGHNTLYWYLQNLGQGPELLIRYENEEAVDDSQLPKDRFSAERLKGVDSTLKIQPAELGDSAVYLCASSSTRGGELFFGEGSRLTVL.

J is TRBJ1-3 and V is TRBV9, with a tentative D call TRBD1 (6 bases). V gave up 6 bases and J gave up 1 base, with 11 bases separating them. CDR1 and CDR2 from the germline V gene are SGDLS and YYNGEE. CDR3 length: 14 residues. CDR3 in amino acids: CASTQGGSGNTIYF. CDR3 sequence (DNA): TGTGCCAGCACCCAAGGGGGTTCTGGAAACACCATATATTTT.

CDR3 in amino acids: CASTVNGRDPRIRGNTIYF. The CDR3 bases are TGTGCCAGCACGGTTAATGGTCGGGACCCTCGGATCCGCGGAAACACCATATATTTT. V and J are TRBV6-4 and TRBJ1-3; perhaps TRBD1 as D (5 bases). The germline gives CDR1 MRHNA, CDR2 SNTAGT. The CDR3 covers 19 residues. The ends were cut back, 7 bases at V and 4 bases at J, with 29 bases in the middle.